The subject of this entry is one T cell receptor (beta chain). The antigen is unknown. The method was immunoSEQ multiplex PCR; TCRdb's version includes in-frame clones alone and lacks a portion of them. The data hold roughly 150,000 clones, with 70% to 90% observed a single time. This record comes from a study of T cell responses to AZD1222 COVID-19 vaccine. Regarding the study as a whole: No repertoire was sampled before or during the peak T cell response, only after it. A reported finding is that nearly half of spike-specific TCRs target unmutated variant regions. Breadth and depth of Spike-specific TCRs rose after two AZD1222 doses.

The J segment lost 9 bases and the V segment lost 4 bases, leaving 5 bases of the junction unmatched. Germline V gene lookup returns CDR1 DFQATT and CDR2 SNEGSKA (reference sequence). CDR3 length equals 11 residues. The sequencing here drew on peripheral blood, taken 28 days after the second AZD1222 dose. The receptor was isolated from an adult who received the AZD1222 COVID-19 vaccine. The rearrangement joins TRBV20-1 to TRBJ1-2, with TRBD1 identical over 7 bases. The CDR3 DNA sequence: TGCAGTGCTAAGGAGGGACAGCGCTACACCTTC. Translated: CSAKEGQRYTF.